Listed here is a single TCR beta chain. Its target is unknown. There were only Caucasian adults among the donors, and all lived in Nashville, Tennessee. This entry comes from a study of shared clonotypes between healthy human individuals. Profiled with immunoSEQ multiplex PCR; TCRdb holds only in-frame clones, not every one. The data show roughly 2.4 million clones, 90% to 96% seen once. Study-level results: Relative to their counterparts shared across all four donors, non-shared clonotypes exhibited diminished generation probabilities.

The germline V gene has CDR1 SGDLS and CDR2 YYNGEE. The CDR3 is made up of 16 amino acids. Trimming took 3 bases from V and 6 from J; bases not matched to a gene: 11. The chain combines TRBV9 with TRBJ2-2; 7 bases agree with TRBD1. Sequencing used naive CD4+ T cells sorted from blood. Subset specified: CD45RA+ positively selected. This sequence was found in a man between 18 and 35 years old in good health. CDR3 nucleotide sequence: TGTGCCAGCAGCGAAGGGGGCGGTGGATTAGCCGGGGAGCTGTTTTTT. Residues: CASSEGGGGLAGELFF.